This TCR beta chain stems from a study of PD-1 blockade in classical Hodgkin lymphoma. Clones were read by immunoSEQ multiplex PCR, and TCRdb kept only the in-frame ones, dropping some. The table lists thousands of clones, around 81% of them singletons. The V and J ends lost 5 bases and 4 bases, in that order; junction bases with no gene match: 5. Germline CDR1 SGHNT, CDR2 YYREEE (reference sequence). The CDR3 extends over 14 amino acids. The time point was: newly diagnosed, previously untreated cHL patient sample. The clonotype originates from a human donor with classical Hodgkin lymphoma. Sample: peripheral blood mononuclear cells (PBMCs). The V and J genes are TRBV5-4 and TRBJ2-3; TRBD1 matches 9 bases. CDR3 region: CASRFDRGADTQYF. The CDR3 region has the DNA TGTGCCAGCAGATTTGACAGGGGGGCAGATACGCAGTATTTT. Full variable domain (missing parts from reference TRBV5-4 and TRBJ2-3): ETGVTQSPTHLIKTRGQQVTLRCSSQSGHNTVSWYQQALGQGPQFIFQYYREEENGRGNFPPRFSGLQFPNYSSELNVNALELDDSALYLCASRFDRGADTQYFGPGTRLTVL.